What follows is one TCR beta chain and its context. The antigen it binds to is not known. Base qualities are not recorded, but no much larger clone differs from it by a single base. The cohort was made up of 500 to 800 healthy bone marrow donors. At the time of sampling, all cohort members were nominally healthy, though unrecorded immune exposures were likely present. The donor was CMV seronegative and belonged to the group of 352 seronegative cohort members. Every donor gave a peripheral blood sample, and the peripheral blood mononuclear cells from that sample were used for TCR beta sequencing. Genomic DNA extraction from the blood cell samples was performed with the Qiagen DNeasy Blood Extraction Kit. Libraries were built with the immunoSEQ multiplex PCR assay. For the multiplex PCR, a mixture combining 60 forward primers for TCR Vbeta segments and 13 reverse primers for TCR Jbeta segments was used. Amplification of the CDR3 region of rearranged TCR beta genes was performed with a multiplex PCR assay on genomic DNA. On the Illumina HiSeq System, the amplified TCR beta libraries were sequenced as 87-base-pair reads. On the study's bioinformatics: A later analysis counted around 72 million unique TCR beta chains across the 666 repertoires, and some 11 million of these chains were shared by at least two donors. Raw reads were error-corrected and collapsed into unique sequences by a nearest-neighbor algorithm in which closely related sequences were merged to remove PCR and sequencing errors. V, D and J gene segments were assigned by aligning CDR3 sequences to IMGT reference sequences. For a sequence to be retained, a match of at least six nucleotides to both a V gene segment and a J gene segment was required. A rearrangement counted as productive if the CDR3 had no stop codons and remained in frame with V and J, and every other rearrangement counted as non-productive. Following IMGT convention, CDR3 was defined as the stretch from the second conserved V-encoded cysteine to the conserved J-encoded phenylalanine. The earlier analysis of roughly 590 of the donors excluded sequences that lacked an unambiguous match to a single V gene segment. In an earlier analysis of approximately 610 of the donors, V segments were called functional above 56.7% productive rearrangements and were called segregating when the between-donor standard deviation exceeded 5%. A statistical classification framework was built to diagnose cytomegalovirus status from the catalog of TCR beta chain sequences. V and J gene assignment, in a later analysis, came from comparing TCR nucleotide sequences with IMGT/GENE-DB human TR gene sequences. The TCRdist pipeline was used in a later analysis to assign CDR3 sequences and most-parsimonious VDJ recombination scenarios. A later analysis defined each TCR beta chain by its CDR3 amino acid sequence plus V-gene family, and excluded reads lacking a unique V-gene family. To address suspected cross-contamination and a sequencing artifact, a later analysis removed several hundred highly shared, low-generation-probability nucleotide sequences. For each public chain, a later analysis derived a clonal expansion index from normalized ranks of inferred template counts within each repertoire. In a later analysis, generation probabilities were computed with a VDJ recombination model fitted to out-of-frame rearrangements, and the resulting probabilities were checked against IGoR. Hypergeometric tests were used in a later analysis to score TCR-TCR, TCR-HLA and TCR-CMV co-occurrence, with a repertoire-size bias correction applied to the TCR pairs. False discovery rates were estimated in a later analysis by permuting HLA or CMV assignments 20 times. A later analysis grouped co-occurring TCRs with DBSCAN, adding TCRdist sequence similarity when clustering within HLA-allele-positive subsets. For co-occurrence clustering, repertoires with fewer than 30,000 or more than 120,000 public chains were excluded, along with a handful of repertoires with anomalous nucleotide sharing. TCRdb carries this immuneACCESS record with in-frame sequences only. Its versions omit some clonotypes, under half of them owing to an unresolved V gene in the studies checked, with the rest unexplained. The V and J calls and the clone size are those of that table, but D and trimming were determined from the DNA. The sample data list roughly 100,000 clones, and around 78% of these were observed just once. The ten largest make up 2.5% to 3% of the sample.

Clipping removes 4 bases from V and 2 bases from J, with 5 as the unmatched junction base count. Reading the germline V gene (reference sequence) gives CDR1 SGHNT and CDR2 YYREEE. The CDR3 sequence holds 15 residues, the cysteine and phenylalanine included. The kept DNA is CDR3 alone, 45 bases in frame from the first base. The data stem from a study of cytomegalovirus exposure and HLA in healthy donors (TCRdb year 2017). General notes on the study: An earlier analysis of approximately 640 of the donors reported approximately 300 Gb of sequence data and 117 million unique TCR beta sequences from 150 million to 200 million T cells. Roughly 300 gigabases of sequencing data and around 85 million unique TCR sequences made up an early release that covered approximately 700 HLA-typed donors. Among the roughly 410 genotyped donors, approximately 82% belonged to the genetic ancestry cluster associated with self-reported Caucasian donors. The aim of the study was to test whether cataloging public T cell receptors could identify signatures of past pathogen exposure. The study profiled the T cell repertoires of more than 500 subjects by immunosequencing and related them to cytomegalovirus serostatus. In addition to the first cohort of approximately 670 subjects, a separate validation cohort of approximately 110 different subjects was used. To predict cytomegalovirus infection status, the study combined high-throughput TCR immunosequencing, statistical association of individual TCRs with disease status, and machine learning. A later analysis re-analyzed previously published TCR beta repertoires from 660 or so donors and added high-resolution HLA genotyping to study TCR occurrence patterns. In the later analysis, no new phenotypic data were used to find candidate immune exposures; instead, reliance was placed on TCR beta sequences and their occurrence across donors. In an earlier analysis of 587 of the donors, high-throughput TCR beta sequencing was used to judge whether each TCR beta V gene segment behaved as functional or pseudogenic. Alongside the repertoire data, information on donor age, sex, ethnicity and CMV serostatus was compiled. In a later genetic analysis, genome-wide SNP genotypes for about 60% of the 666 donors were used, and that subset was treated as a discovery cohort. Every discovery cohort repertoire had been produced on one sequencing platform. HLA typing included class I and class II loci at four-digit resolution. Typing coverage differed by locus: A, B, C, DRB1 and DQB1 were typed in roughly 620-630 donors, DQA1 in about 510, DPA1 in 600 to 610, and DPB1 in about 450. Because of strong linkage in the cohort, four or five DR-DQ haplotypes were treated as single units for association and clustering. Across around 400 genotyped donors of the cohort, an average of 235,054 unique TCR beta nucleotide sequences per donor were sequenced, and roughly 18% of those sequences were non-productive. Summary of the overall study and its limitations: Some IMGT-functional V segments, including TRBV6-2 and TRBV6-3, could not be distinguished by the 87-base-pair reads and were therefore excluded. A later analysis found that HLA-associated TCR beta chains were more clonally expanded and had lower generation probabilities than equally common non-associated chains. V-gene and J-gene trimming of TCR beta chains was associated with a missense DCLRE1C variant in a later genetic analysis, and the association was replicated in an independent cohort. The earlier analysis of approximately 540 of the donors excluded roughly 17 rarely observed V segments, including chromosome 9 orphons, because counts were too low. In a later analysis, TCR association rates were found to vary across HLA loci, with the most associated TCRs seen for DRB1 alleles and the fewest for HLA-C alleles. The presence/absence analyses assumed that sequencing depth was roughly uniform across donors, and that assumption may not be true. Because HLA typing was unavailable for some donors at each locus, only the typed subset was used in association tests. According to a later genetic analysis, donors in an Asian-associated ancestry cluster had fewer N-insertions in productive TCRs than the approximately 610-donor mean. In vitro tests confirmed that three of the cytomegalovirus-associated TCR beta chains recognize cytomegalovirus antigens. It was suggested by the authors that the approach could potentially be generalized to other disease states and immunological phenotypes. According to a later analysis, most CMV-associated TCR beta chains appeared to be HLA-restricted, and the HLA associations seemed to be driven largely by CMV exposure. The study listed 150 to 200 TCR beta chains as associated with cytomegalovirus. While some public TCRs were present in many individuals, most TCR sequences turned up only very rarely across donors. When HLA alleles, especially DR and DQ, strongly co-occurred, attributing TCR associations to individual alleles was difficult. CMV serostatus was the only immune exposure information available for the cohort. In this cohort, only TCR beta chains were sequenced, and detectable features were limited by the absence of alpha or paired-chain data. In an earlier analysis of around 600 of the donors, most TCR beta V segments appeared in productive rearrangements about 87% or about 30% of the time, broadly matching IMGT annotations. A further reported finding was that TCR beta sequences accurately predicted the HLA-A and HLA-B alleles for most subjects in the first cohort. The classifier was reported to diagnose cytomegalovirus status with high specificity and sensitivity in both the original cohort and the validation cohort. In a later analysis, around 17,000 TCR beta sequences were associated with specific HLA alleles at a false discovery rate of 0.05. Several of the top co-occurrence clusters appeared to be linked to parvovirus B19, influenza, CMV and Epstein-Barr virus, according to a later analysis. Correlated functional status among segregating V segments might reflect linkage disequilibrium, but an unknown experimental factor could not be ruled out. A cluster of highly shared sequence variants was judged likely to represent a technical artifact of the sequencing pipeline.

The sequence was collected from a man in his forties or fifties in good health and CMV-seronegative. The sequencing sample was made of PBMCs. This receptor chain uses TRBV5-4 and TRBJ2-7; TRBD2 lines up with 11 middle nucleotides. The CDR3 protein is CASSPSGGTAYEQYF. The nucleotides read TGTGCCAGCAGCCCTAGCGGGGGGACCGCCTACGAGCAGTACTTC.